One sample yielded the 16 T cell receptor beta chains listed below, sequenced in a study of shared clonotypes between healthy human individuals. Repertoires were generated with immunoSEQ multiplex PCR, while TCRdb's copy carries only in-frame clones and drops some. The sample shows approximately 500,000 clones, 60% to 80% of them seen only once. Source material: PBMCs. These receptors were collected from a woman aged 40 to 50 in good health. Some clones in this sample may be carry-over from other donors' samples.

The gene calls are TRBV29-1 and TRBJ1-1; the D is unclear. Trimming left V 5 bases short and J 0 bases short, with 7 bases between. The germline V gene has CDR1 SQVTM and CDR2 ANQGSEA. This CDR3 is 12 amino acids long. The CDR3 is CSVRMMNTEAFF. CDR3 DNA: TGCAGCGTTCGTATGATGAACACTGAAGCTTTCTTT. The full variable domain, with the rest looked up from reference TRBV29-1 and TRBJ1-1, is SAVISQKPSRDICQRGTSLTIQCQVDSQVTMMFWYRQQPGQSLTLIATANQGSEATYESGFVIDKFPISRPNLTFSTLTVSNMSPEDSSIYLCSVRMMNTEAFFGQGTRLTVV.

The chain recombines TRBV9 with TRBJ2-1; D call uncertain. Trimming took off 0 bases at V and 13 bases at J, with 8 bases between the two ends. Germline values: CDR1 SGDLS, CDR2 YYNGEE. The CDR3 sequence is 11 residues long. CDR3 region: CASSVECYQFF. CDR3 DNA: TGTGCCAGCAGCGTAGAATGTTATCAGTTCTTC.

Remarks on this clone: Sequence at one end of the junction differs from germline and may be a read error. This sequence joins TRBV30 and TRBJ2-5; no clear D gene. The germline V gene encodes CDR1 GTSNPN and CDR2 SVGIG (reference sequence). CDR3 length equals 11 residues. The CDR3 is CVWSRQETQYF. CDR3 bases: TGTGTCTGGAGTCGACAAGAGACCCAGTACTTC.

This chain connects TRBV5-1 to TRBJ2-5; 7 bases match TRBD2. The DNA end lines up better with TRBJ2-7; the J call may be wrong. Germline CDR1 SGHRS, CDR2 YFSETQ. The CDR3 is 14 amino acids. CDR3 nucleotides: TGCGCCAGCAGCGTCCCGTCTAGCGGATACGAGCAGTACTTC. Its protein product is CASSVPSSGYEQYF.

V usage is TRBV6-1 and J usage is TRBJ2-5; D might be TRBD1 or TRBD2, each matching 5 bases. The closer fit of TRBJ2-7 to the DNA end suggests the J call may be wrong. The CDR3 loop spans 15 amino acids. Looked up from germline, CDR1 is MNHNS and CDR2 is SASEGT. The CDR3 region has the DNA TGTGCCAGCAGTGAAGAGGGCCGGGGCACCTACGAGCAGTACTTC. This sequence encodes CASSEEGRGTYEQYF.

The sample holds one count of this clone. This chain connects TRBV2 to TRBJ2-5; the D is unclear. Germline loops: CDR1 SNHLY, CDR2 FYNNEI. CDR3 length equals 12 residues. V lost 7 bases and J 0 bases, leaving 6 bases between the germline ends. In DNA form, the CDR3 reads TGTGCCAGCAATCAGTACCAAGAGACCCAGTACTTC. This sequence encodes CASNQYQETQYF.

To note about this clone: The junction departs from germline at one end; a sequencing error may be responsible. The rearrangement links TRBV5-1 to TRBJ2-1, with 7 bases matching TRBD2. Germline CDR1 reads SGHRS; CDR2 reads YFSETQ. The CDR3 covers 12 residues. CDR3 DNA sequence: TGCGCCAGCAGCTTGTCTGGGCGGGAGCGGGTCTTC. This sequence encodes CASSLSGRERVF. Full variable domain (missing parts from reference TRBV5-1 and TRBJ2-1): KAGVTQTPRYLIKTRGQQVTLSCSPISGHRSVSWYQQTPGQGLQFLFEYFSETQRNKGNFPGRFSGRQFSNSRSEMNVSTLELGDSALYLCASSLSGRERVFGPGTRLTVL.

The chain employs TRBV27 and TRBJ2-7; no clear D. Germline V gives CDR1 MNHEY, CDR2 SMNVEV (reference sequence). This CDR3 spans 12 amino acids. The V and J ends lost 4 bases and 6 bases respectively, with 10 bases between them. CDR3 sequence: CASSSRASEQYF. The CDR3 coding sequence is TGTGCCAGCAGTTCCCGGGCGAGCGAGCAGTACTTC.

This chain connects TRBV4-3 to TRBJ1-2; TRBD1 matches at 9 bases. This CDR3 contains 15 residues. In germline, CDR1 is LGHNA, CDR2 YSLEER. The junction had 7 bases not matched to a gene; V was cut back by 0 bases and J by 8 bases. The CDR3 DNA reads TGCGCCAGCAGCCAAGATAATGACAGGGGGTTCGGCTACACCTTC. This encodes CASSQDNDRGFGYTF.

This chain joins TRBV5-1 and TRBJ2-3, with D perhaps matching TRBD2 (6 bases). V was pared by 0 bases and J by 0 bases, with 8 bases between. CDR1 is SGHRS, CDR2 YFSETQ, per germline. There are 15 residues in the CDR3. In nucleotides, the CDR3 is TGCGCCAGCAGCTTGGACGGGACTAGCACAGATACGCAGTATTTT. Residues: CASSLDGTSTDTQYF.

The CDR3 coding sequence is TGCGCCAGCAGCCAATTTTACAGGGGGCGGACTGAAGCTTTCTTT. It codes for CASSQFYRGRTEAFF. The chain employs TRBV4-1 and TRBJ1-1; 9 bases align to TRBD1. The J segment lost 5 bases and the V segment lost 2 bases, leaving 6 bases of the junction unmatched. The CDR3 runs 15 residues. The germline CDR1 and CDR2 sequences are MGHRA and YSYEKL.

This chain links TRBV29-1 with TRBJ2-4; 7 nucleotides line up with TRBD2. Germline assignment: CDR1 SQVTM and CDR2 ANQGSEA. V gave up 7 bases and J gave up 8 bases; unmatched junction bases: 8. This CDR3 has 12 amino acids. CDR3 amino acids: CSAGWGGDIQYF. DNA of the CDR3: TGCAGCGCAGGATGGGGGGGAGACATTCAGTACTTC.

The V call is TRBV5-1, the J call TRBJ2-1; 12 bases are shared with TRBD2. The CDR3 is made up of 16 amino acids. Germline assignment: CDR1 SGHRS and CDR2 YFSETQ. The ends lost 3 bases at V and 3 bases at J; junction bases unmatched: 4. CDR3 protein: CASSYGTSGFYNEQFF. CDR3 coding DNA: TGCGCCAGCAGCTATGGGACTAGCGGGTTCTACAATGAGCAGTTCTTC.

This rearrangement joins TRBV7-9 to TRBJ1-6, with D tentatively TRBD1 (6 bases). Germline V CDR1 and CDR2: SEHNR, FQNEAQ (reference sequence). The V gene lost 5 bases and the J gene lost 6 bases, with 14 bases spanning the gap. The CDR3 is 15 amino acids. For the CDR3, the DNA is TGTGCCAGCAGCCTACAGGGAGTCTCTAATTCACCCCTCCACTTT. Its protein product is CASSLQGVSNSPLHF.

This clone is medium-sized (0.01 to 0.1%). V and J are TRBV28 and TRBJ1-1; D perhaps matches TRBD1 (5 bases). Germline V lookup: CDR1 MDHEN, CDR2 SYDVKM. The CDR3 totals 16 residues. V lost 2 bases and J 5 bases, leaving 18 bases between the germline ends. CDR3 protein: CASSLTIGQEGTEAFF. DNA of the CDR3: TGTGCCAGCAGTTTAACGATCGGGCAGGAGGGGACTGAAGCTTTCTTT.

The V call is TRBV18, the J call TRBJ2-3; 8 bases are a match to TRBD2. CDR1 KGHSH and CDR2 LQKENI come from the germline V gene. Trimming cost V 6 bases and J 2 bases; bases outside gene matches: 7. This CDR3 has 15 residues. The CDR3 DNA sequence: TGTGCCAGCTCGGCGGGACTAGAAAACACAGATACGCAGTATTTT. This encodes CASSAGLENTDTQYF.